The following is a T cell receptor (beta chain) sequence with its context. No antigen is known for it. This entry is derived from a study of cytomegalovirus exposure and HLA in healthy donors. Study as a whole: A later analysis reported the same platform for the roughly 120 validation repertoires and the roughly 700 first-cohort repertoires. Study-level results: According to a subsequent analysis, TCR clusters from the first cohort were inclined to appear together in the roughly 120 validation repertoires. Many donors carried some public TCRs, although rarity characterized most TCR sequences.

The junction had 4 bases not matched to a gene; V was cut back by 1 base and J by 1 base. The CDR3 is 16 residues long. The germline V gene has CDR1 SEHNR and CDR2 FQNEAQ (reference sequence). The validation cohort, a group of around 130 subjects, included the donors and was separate from the roughly 720-subject first cohort. Sequenced by immunoSEQ multiplex PCR; TCRdb stores in-frame clones only, minus some. Among 120,000 to 150,000 clones, about 83% were seen once, and the ten largest hold approximately 1.5%. Sample: PBMCs. V is TRBV7-9 and J is TRBJ2-7; 10 bases match TRBD1. The sequence came from a young woman in good health and CMV-seronegative. The CDR3 region is CASSLVGGQGSYEQYF. For the CDR3, the DNA is TGTGCCAGCAGCTTAGTGGGGGGACAGGGGTCCTACGAGCAGTACTTC.